The 6 T cell receptor beta chains below come from one sample, sequenced in a study of a mutant IDH1 vaccine in newly diagnosed glioma. Time point given: week 11, during vaccination. The investigators gave 300 ug of mutant IDH1 20-mer peptide in each vaccine dose, together with topical imiquimod. These receptors are not linked to any known antigen. Profiled with immunoSEQ multiplex PCR; TCRdb holds only in-frame clones, not every one. The data hold 55,000 to 65,000 clones, with 80% observed a single time. The source was PBMCs, collected from a glioma patient whose treatment included an IDH1 peptide vaccine. These receptor sequences come from a man aged 45-65 years with glioma.

V is TRBV19 and J is TRBJ2-7, with 9 nucleotides matching TRBD1. The CDR3 is 13 amino acids. V trimming: 4 bases; J trimming: 4 bases; junction bases outside the gene matches: 2. The germline V gene has CDR1 LNHDA and CDR2 SQIVND (reference sequence). CDR3 coding DNA: TGTGCCAGTAGTACCGGGACAGGGTACGAGCAGTACTTC. Its protein product is CASSTGTGYEQYF.

This chain joins TRBV19 and TRBJ2-5, with D perhaps being TRBD1 or TRBD2 (7 bases each). The V end was cut by 4 bases, the J end by 5 bases, with 17 bases between. This CDR3 comprises 15 residues. Germline V gives CDR1 LNHDA, CDR2 SQIVND (reference sequence). CDR3 protein: CASSTGGGLMETQYF. CDR3 in DNA: TGTGCCAGTAGTACAGGGGGAGGGTTGATGGAGACCCAGTACTTC. Full variable domain (rest looked up from reference TRBV19 and TRBJ2-5): DGGITQSPKYLFRKEGQNVTLSCEQNLNHDAMYWYRQDPGQGLRLIYYSQIVNDFQKGDIAEGYSVSREKKESFPLTVTSAQKNPTAFYLCASSTGGGLMETQYFGPGTRLLVL.

CDR3 sequence: CASSLDQPYQETQYF. For the CDR3, the DNA is TGTGCCAGCAGCTTGGATCAACCGTACCAAGAGACCCAGTACTTC. The V and J genes are TRBV11-2 and TRBJ2-5; no definite D call. With 3 bases removed from V and 0 bases from J, the gap between germline ends came to 11 bases. Germline assignment: CDR1 SGHAT and CDR2 FQNNGV. The CDR3 is 15 residues long. The full variable domain, rest sourced from reference TRBV11-2 and TRBJ2-5, is EAGVAQSPRYKIIEKRQSVAFWCNPISGHATLYWYQQILGQGPKLLIQFQNNGVVDDSQLPKDRFSAERLKGVDSTLKIQPAKLEDSAVYLCASSLDQPYQETQYFGPGTRLLVL.

The genes are TRBV11-3 and TRBJ2-7; D is tentatively TRBD1 or TRBD2 (5 bases each). Germline-derived CDR1 and CDR2 are SGHNT and YENEEA. Trimming cost V 1 base and J 3 bases, with 16 bases left between them. The CDR3 has 16 residues. For the CDR3, the DNA is TGTGCCAGCAGCTTAGGTCTGGCCGGGGCCTACTACGAGCAGTACTTC. Residues: CASSLGLAGAYYEQYF.

In regard to this clone: The junction does not match germline at one end; this may be a read error. This chain uses TRBV2 with TRBJ1-6; the D gene is possibly TRBD1 (5 bases). Germline loops: CDR1 SNHLY, CDR2 FYNNEI. The CDR3 loop spans 14 amino acids. The CDR3, as DNA: TGTGCCAGCAGCGAAGGGCAGGGTTACTCACCCCTCCACTTT. As protein: CASSEGQGYSPLHF.

To note about this clone: The sample has other DNA sequences that encode this CDR3 too. The chain combines TRBV7-8 with TRBJ1-1; maybe TRBD1 (5 bases). The CDR3 extends over 14 amino acids. CDR1 is SGHVS and CDR2 is FQNEAQ in the germline V gene. Trimming removed 1 base from V and 6 bases from J, with 12 bases in between. For the CDR3, the DNA is TGTGCCAGCAGCTTAGAGAGGGGCGTCCCTGAAGCTTTCTTT. Translated: CASSLERGVPEAFF.